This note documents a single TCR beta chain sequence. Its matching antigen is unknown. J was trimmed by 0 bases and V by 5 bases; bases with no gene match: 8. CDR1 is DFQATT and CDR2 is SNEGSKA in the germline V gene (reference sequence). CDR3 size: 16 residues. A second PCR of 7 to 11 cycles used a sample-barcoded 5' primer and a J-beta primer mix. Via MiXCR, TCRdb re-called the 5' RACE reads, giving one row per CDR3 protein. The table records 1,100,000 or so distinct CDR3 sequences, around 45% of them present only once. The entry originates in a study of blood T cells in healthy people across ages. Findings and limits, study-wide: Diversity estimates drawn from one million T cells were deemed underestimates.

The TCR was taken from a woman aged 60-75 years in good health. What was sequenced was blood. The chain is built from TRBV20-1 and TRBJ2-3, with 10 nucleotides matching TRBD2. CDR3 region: CSASTLAGDSTDTQYF. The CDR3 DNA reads TGCAGTGCTTCGACCCTAGCGGGGGATAGCACAGATACGCAGTATTTT.